The rows below give T cell receptor beta chains drawn from one sample of a study of response to subunit inactivated influenza vaccine. TCRdb re-derived calls from the RT-PCR reads in MiXCR, one entry per CDR3 protein. The sample shows about 620,000 distinct CDR3 sequences, approximately 10% of them seen only once. The same data also went into a second study, on T cells expressing NK-cell markers.

The sequenced sample was PBMCs from blood, obtained on the day of vaccination. These receptors were collected from a man aged 45 to 65 who received an inactivated influenza vaccine. Both conserved end residues are part of each CDR3. D genes are given only for firm matches. Expanded clones get a size class; other rows say once, few or many, or leave the size out.

TRBJ1-2,TRBV9,few,.,CASSAHEGPANYGYTF,TGTGCCAGCAGCGCCCACGAGGGGCCAGCTAACTATGGCTACACCTTC
TRBJ2-3,TRBV30,few,TRBD2,CAWGGDLAGTDTQYF,TGTGCCTGGGGGGGGGACCTAGCGGGCACAGATACGCAGTATTTT
TRBJ2-1,TRBV4-3,.,.,CASSQATGHEQFF,TGCGCCAGCAGCCAAGCAACAGGACATGAGCAGTTCTTC
TRBJ2-5,TRBV15,few,.,CATSRGSGETQYF,TGTGCCACCAGCAGAGGATCGGGGGAGACCCAGTACTTC
TRBJ1-3,TRBV15,.,.,CATSRDRVVGNTIYF,TGTGCCACCAGCAGAGATAGAGTGGTTGGAAACACCATATATTTT
TRBJ2-5,TRBV2,.,.,CASTEGGLVETQYF,TGTGCCAGCACCGAAGGAGGGCTGGTGGAGACCCAGTACTTC
TRBJ2-1,TRBV7-9,few,TRBD1,CASSLGFGDRVHEQFF,TGTGCCAGCAGTTTAGGGTTTGGGGACAGGGTCCATGAGCAGTTCTTC
TRBJ2-2,TRBV12-3/TRBV12-4,.,TRBD2,CASSLSPGLVIRGLNTGELFF,TGTGCCAGCAGTTTATCCCCGGGACTAGTTATCCGGGGTTTGAACACCGGGGAGCTGTTTTTT
TRBJ2-5,TRBV29-1,once,.,CSVDTPWGAGETQYF,TGCAGCGTCGATACACCGTGGGGGGCAGGAGAGACCCAGTACTTC
TRBJ2-7,TRBV20-1,few,.,CSARDPTLSSYEQYF,TGCAGTGCTAGAGATCCTACACTTAGCTCCTACGAGCAGTACTTC
TRBJ1-5,TRBV12-3/TRBV12-4,.,.,CASSYWGQPQHF,TGTGCCAGCAGTTATTGGGGACAGCCCCAGCATTTT
TRBJ2-7,TRBV7-9,many,TRBD1,CASSTGGFGYEQYF,TGTGCCAGCAGTACAGGGGGCTTTGGGTACGAGCAGTACTTC
TRBJ2-3,TRBV7-2,.,.,CASSLVGDSTDTQYF,TGTGCCAGCAGCTTAGTCGGGGACAGCACAGATACGCAGTATTTT
TRBJ2-7,TRBV28,few,.,CASRLTAPSSYEQYF,TGTGCCAGCAGGCTGACGGCGCCGAGCTCCTACGAGCAGTACTTC
TRBJ2-1,TRBV6-1,many,TRBD2,CASTLAGGPYNEQFF,TGTGCCAGCACCCTAGCGGGAGGGCCCTACAATGAGCAGTTCTTC
TRBJ2-3,TRBV5-1,.,.,CASSLNTEGRDTQYF,TGCGCCAGCAGCTTGAATACTGAGGGGAGAGATACGCAGTATTTT
TRBJ2-7,TRBV7-8,.,TRBD2,CASSQPSGLADSLSYEQYF,TGTGCCAGCAGCCAACCCTCAGGACTAGCGGATAGTCTCTCCTACGAGCAGTACTTC
TRBJ2-3,TRBV4-2,.,.,CASSPIGGTDTQYF,TGTGCCAGCAGCCCTATCGGGGGCACAGATACGCAGTATTTT
TRBJ1-2,TRBV9,few,.,CASSLSTYGYTF,TGTGCCAGCAGCCTTAGTACCTATGGCTACACCTTC
TRBJ2-3,TRBV28,many,.,CASSYGSTDTQYF,TGTGCCAGCAGTTACGGGAGCACAGATACGCAGTATTTT
TRBJ2-7,TRBV5-1,few,TRBD1,CASSDGQVYEQYF,TGCGCCAGCAGCGATGGACAGGTCTACGAGCAGTACTTC
TRBJ2-1,TRBV3-1,.,.,CASSQQRSSYNEQFF,TGTGCCAGCAGCCAACAGCGGAGCTCCTACAATGAGCAGTTCTTC
TRBJ2-1,TRBV5-5,few,TRBD1,CASSLGTGYSNEQFF,TGTGCCAGCAGCTTGGGGACAGGGTATTCGAATGAGCAGTTCTTC
TRBJ2-3,TRBV7-9,.,.,CASSYVQATTDTQYF,TGTGCCAGCAGCTATGTACAGGCTACCACAGATACGCAGTATTTT
TRBJ2-3,TRBV6-1,few,.,CASSEAWRGDLTTDTQYF,TGTGCCAGCAGTGAAGCGTGGCGAGGAGACTTGACTACAGATACGCAGTATTTT
TRBJ2-5,TRBV20-1,.,.,CSAGWLGETQYF,TGCAGTGCCGGCTGGCTAGGAGAGACCCAGTACTTC
TRBJ1-5,TRBV12-3/TRBV12-4,few,TRBD1,CASSLRLDRAYQPQHF,TGTGCCAGCAGTTTGAGGTTGGACAGGGCCTATCAGCCCCAGCATTTT
TRBJ2-7,TRBV18,.,.,CASSPTGAQTYEQYF,TGTGCCAGCTCACCAACCGGGGCTCAAACCTACGAGCAGTACTTC
TRBJ1-2,TRBV6-2/TRBV6-3,few,TRBD1,CASSWTGRDSYTF,TGTGCCAGCAGTTGGACAGGGAGAGATAGCTACACCTTC
TRBJ2-1,TRBV6-5,.,TRBD2,CASSSGLAGASNEQFF,TGTGCCAGCAGTTCTGGACTAGCGGGAGCCTCAAATGAGCAGTTCTTC
TRBJ2-2,TRBV3-1,.,.,CASSQTGWNGELFF,TGTGCCAGCAGCCAAACAGGGTGGAACGGGGAGCTGTTTTTT
TRBJ1-3,TRBV12-3/TRBV12-4,few,TRBD1,CASDRDRGGNTIYF,TGTGCCAGCGACCGGGACAGGGGTGGAAACACCATATATTTT
TRBJ2-1,TRBV19,.,TRBD2,CASSRSGASYNEQFF,TGTGCCAGTAGTAGAAGCGGGGCCTCCTACAATGAGCAGTTCTTC
TRBJ2-4,TRBV12-3/TRBV12-4,few,TRBD2,CASSILAGGKNIQYF,TGTGCCAGCAGTATCCTAGCGGGAGGGAAAAACATTCAGTACTTC
TRBJ2-2,TRBV12-3/TRBV12-4,few,.,CASSLRQGGNTGELFF,TGTGCCAGCAGTTTGCGGCAGGGGGGGAACACCGGGGAGCTGTTTTTT
TRBJ2-1,TRBV20-1,.,TRBD2,CSARGSGSHNEQFF,TGCAGTGCTAGAGGTAGCGGGAGCCACAATGAGCAGTTCTTC
TRBJ2-5,TRBV20-1,few,TRBD2,CSAPSSGAGETQYF,TGCAGTGCTCCAAGTAGCGGGGCCGGAGAGACCCAGTACTTC
TRBJ1-2,TRBV15,many,TRBD1,CATSREDRAYGYTF,TGTGCCACCAGCAGAGAAGACAGGGCTTATGGCTACACCTTC
TRBJ2-1,TRBV7-9,.,.,CASSLMGDHTYEQFF,TGTGCCAGCAGCTTAATGGGAGACCACACCTATGAGCAGTTCTTC
TRBJ2-5,TRBV15,.,TRBD1,CATSRNRGHQETQYF,TGTGCCACCAGCAGAAACAGGGGACACCAAGAGACCCAGTACTTC
TRBJ2-7,TRBV10-3,.,TRBD2,CAISESGSGPEREIHEQYF,TGTGCCATCAGTGAGTCCGGCAGCGGCCCCGAGCGGGAGATCCACGAGCAGTACTTC
TRBJ2-1,TRBV28,.,TRBD2,CASSFSGRASYNEQFF,TGTGCCAGCAGTTTTAGCGGGAGGGCCTCCTACAATGAGCAGTTCTTC
TRBJ2-1,TRBV12-3/TRBV12-4,few,TRBD1,CASSLGGTGGDNEQFF,TGTGCCAGCAGTTTAGGGGGGACAGGGGGGGACAATGAGCAGTTCTTC
TRBJ2-3,TRBV7-8,.,TRBD2,CASSLRLAGGSTDTQYF,TGTGCCAGCAGCTTACGGCTAGCGGGGGGAAGCACAGATACGCAGTATTTT
TRBJ1-1,TRBV7-6,many,.,CASSRTFGTEAFF,TGTGCCAGCAGCCGGACGTTCGGCACTGAAGCTTTCTTT
TRBJ2-1,TRBV7-2,.,.,CASSLARLVGLQFF,TGTGCCAGCAGCTTAGCGCGACTGGTGGGTTTGCAGTTCTTC
TRBJ2-3,TRBV5-1,many,TRBD2,CASSLSLAGGFGDTQYF,TGCGCCAGCAGCTTGAGTCTAGCGGGAGGATTCGGAGATACGCAGTATTTT
TRBJ2-1,TRBV28,.,.,CAISLRGETSYNEQFF,TGTGCCATCTCCCTAAGGGGAGAGACCTCCTACAATGAGCAGTTCTTC
TRBJ2-4,TRBV11-2,few,TRBD2,CASSLVPSGSVAKNIQYF,TGTGCCAGCAGCTTAGTCCCTAGCGGGAGCGTAGCCAAAAACATTCAGTACTTC
TRBJ2-3,TRBV6-5,.,TRBD2,CASSYGTSGRMSDTQYF,TGTGCCAGCAGTTACGGGACTAGCGGGAGAATGTCAGATACGCAGTATTTT
TRBJ1-3,TRBV29-1,many,.,CSVRFGGNTIYF,TGCAGCGTACGCTTTGGTGGAAACACCATATATTTT
TRBJ2-7,TRBV7-6,few,TRBD2,CASSSPGLARNEQYF,TGTGCCAGCAGCTCTCCGGGACTAGCGCGGAACGAGCAGTACTTC
TRBJ2-7,TRBV28,.,.,CASSGTVHPYEQYF,TGTGCCAGCAGTGGGACCGTCCACCCCTACGAGCAGTACTTC
TRBJ2-7,TRBV5-1,.,TRBD1,CASSPGQGQQYF,TGCGCCAGCAGCCCTGGACAGGGGCAGCAGTACTTC
TRBJ2-3,TRBV7-9,few,TRBD1,CASRDRVEGTQYF,TGTGCCAGCAGGGACAGGGTTGAAGGTACGCAGTATTTT
TRBJ1-1,TRBV6-1,.,.,CASRNREANTEAFF,TGTGCCAGCAGAAACAGGGAGGCGAACACTGAAGCTTTCTTT
TRBJ2-5,TRBV19,few,.,CASSIGGRGSGETQYF,TGTGCCAGTAGTATTGGGGGGCGCGGTTCTGGGGAGACCCAGTACTTC
TRBJ2-3,TRBV7-2,.,.,CASNPRGGYTDTQYF,TGTGCCAGCAACCCTAGGGGGGGGTACACAGATACGCAGTATTTT